This entry lists 27 T cell receptor beta chains sequenced from one sample in a study of shared clonotypes between healthy human individuals. Some clones are missing from TCRdb's copy, which holds only in-frame ones; the method was immunoSEQ multiplex PCR. The sample has over 2 million clones, about 95% seen once; the top ten hold roughly 1%. CD8 cells regarded as naive lacked CD45RO, were positively chosen for CCR7, and omitted terminally differentiated effector memory CD45RA+ cells. The specimen sequenced was naive CD8+ T cells sorted from blood. The receptors come from a man between 18 and 29 years old in good health.

The genes are TRBV27 and TRBJ1-1; TRBD1 matches at 8 bases. The germline V gene has CDR1 MNHEY and CDR2 SMNVEV (reference sequence). The CDR3 totals 16 residues. V shed 1 base and J 6 bases; nucleotides not matched to a gene: 10. CDR3 in DNA: TGTGCCAGCAGTTTATGGACAGGGTCTGTTAGGGCTGAAGCTTTCTTT. Translating gives CASSLWTGSVRAEAFF.

This chain uses TRBV19 with TRBJ2-7, with TRBD2 matching over 8 bases. The ends lost 5 bases at V and 3 bases at J; junction bases unmatched: 12. Germline assignment: CDR1 LNHDA and CDR2 SQIVND (reference sequence). The CDR3 runs 16 residues. The CDR3 bases are TGTGCCAGTAGTGCCGCATTCAGCGGGGGAGTCTACGAGCAGTACTTC. Amino acids: CASSAAFSGGVYEQYF.

This rearrangement joins TRBV5-8 to TRBJ1-1; a weak D match, TRBD1 (6 bases). The CDR3 is made up of 12 amino acids. Trimming cost V 3 bases and J 6 bases, with 9 bases left between them. Germline lookup yields CDR1 SGHTS and CDR2 YDEGEE. This CDR3 reads CASSSQGPEAFF. The CDR3 DNA follows: TGTGCCAGCAGCTCTCAGGGGCCTGAAGCTTTCTTT.

The V gene is TRBV7-9, the J gene TRBJ1-1; D remains ambiguous. CDR1 is SEHNR, CDR2 FQNEAQ, per germline (reference sequence). The CDR3 contains 13 residues. The V gene lost 1 base and the J gene lost 10 bases, with 13 bases spanning the gap. CDR3 nucleotides: TGTGCCAGCAGCTTAGGGTTCCAGCTAGGAGCTTTCTTT. This sequence encodes CASSLGFQLGAFF.

The chain is built from TRBV13 and TRBJ1-3, with TRBD1 as a possible D gene (6 bases). The CDR3 contains 16 residues. The V gene lost 0 bases and the J gene lost 0 bases, with 9 bases spanning the gap. Germline V gives CDR1 PRHDT, CDR2 FYEKMQ (reference sequence). CDR3 bases: TGTGCCAGCAGCTTAGGAAGGGACAACTCTGGAAACACCATATATTTT. This encodes CASSLGRDNSGNTIYF.

The chain carries TRBV6-5 and TRBJ2-3; 8 nucleotides align to TRBD1. CDR1 MNHEY and CDR2 SVGAGI come from the germline V gene. Trimming at V came to 5 bases and at J to 5 bases, leaving 6 bases not matched to a gene. The CDR3 length is 14 residues. This CDR3 is CASSGQGGIDTQYF. The CDR3 DNA is TGTGCCAGCAGTGGACAGGGAGGTATAGATACGCAGTATTTT.

The chain combines TRBV7-9 with TRBJ2-3, with 10 bases that match TRBD2. The CDR3 is made up of 16 amino acids. J was trimmed by 1 base and V by 2 bases; bases with no gene match: 3. Germline assignment: CDR1 SEHNR and CDR2 FQNEAQ (reference sequence). CDR3 sequence: CASSLWSGGGTDTQYF. The CDR3 DNA reads TGTGCCAGCAGCTTATGGAGCGGGGGGGGCACAGATACGCAGTATTTT.

A single count supports this clone. Other nucleotide sequences from this sample produce the same CDR3. This chain joins TRBV9 and TRBJ1-1; 7 bases are shared with TRBD1. Germline CDR1 is SGDLS and CDR2 is YYNGEE. The CDR3 runs 14 residues. The V gene end was trimmed by 4 bases and the J gene end by 5 bases; junction bases not matched to a gene: 8. Here the CDR3 DNA reads TGTGCCAGCAGCTCCACAGGGGCCGGGACTGAAGCTTTCTTT. Its protein is CASSSTGAGTEAFF.

This clone was picked up one time. The genes are TRBV9 and TRBJ2-3; 7 bases are shared with TRBD2. CDR1 and CDR2 (germline): SGDLS, YYNGEE. V trimming: 0 bases; J trimming: 4 bases; junction bases outside the gene matches: 8. The CDR3 has 16 amino acids. The CDR3 protein is CASSVGMVAGADTQYF. The CDR3 region has the DNA TGTGCCAGCAGCGTAGGGATGGTAGCGGGCGCAGATACGCAGTATTTT.

With respect to this clone: At the DNA level, this CDR3 is encoded by other sequences in the same sample as well. The chain links TRBV9 to TRBJ2-3, with D possibly TRBD2 on 6 matching bases. The CDR3 spans 14 residues. Germline CDR1 and CDR2: SGDLS and YYNGEE. With 3 bases removed from V and 1 base from J, the gap between germline ends came to 9 bases. In DNA, the CDR3 is TGTGCCAGCAGCGACCCGGGAGGCACAGATACGCAGTATTTT. Translating it yields CASSDPGGTDTQYF.

This chain links TRBV4-1 with TRBJ1-2; D gene unclear. In germline, CDR1 is MGHRA, CDR2 YSYEKL. The V gene lost 0 bases and the J gene lost 3 bases, with 11 bases spanning the gap. The CDR3 runs 15 residues. The CDR3 DNA sequence: TGCGCCAGCAGCCAAGATCTGAACGGATACTATGGCTACACCTTC. This encodes CASSQDLNGYYGYTF.

A word on this clone: This sequence may be a read error, since a much larger clone differs from it by one base. The rearrangement joins TRBV9 to TRBJ1-5; no firm D call. Trimming took 0 bases from V and 2 from J, leaving 0 bases between them. The CDR3 has 12 residues. From germline, CDR1 is SGDLS and CDR2 YYNGEE. The CDR3: CASSVGNQPQHF. The DNA of the CDR3 is TGTGCCAGCAGCGTAGGCAATCAGCCCCAGCATTTT.

Points on this clone: In the same sample, other DNA sequences code for this CDR3. The V and J genes are TRBV18 and TRBJ1-6; possible D gene TRBD1, 6 bases. The CDR3 contains 14 residues. The V gene lost 1 base and the J gene lost 9 bases, with 10 bases spanning the gap. CDR1 and CDR2 (germline): KGHSH, LQKENI. This CDR3 reads CASSPQGGGSPLHF. The CDR3 region has the DNA TGTGCCAGCTCACCACAGGGAGGGGGTTCACCCCTCCACTTT.

The chain employs TRBV4-1 and TRBJ2-7; D remains ambiguous. V was shortened by 2 bases and J by 0 bases, with 14 bases between the two germline ends. Germline assignment: CDR1 MGHRA and CDR2 YSYEKL. This CDR3 has 16 amino acids. Here the CDR3 reads CASSQRIVGNSYEQYF. As DNA, the CDR3 is TGCGCCAGCAGCCAAAGGATCGTTGGTAACTCCTACGAGCAGTACTTC.

The chain couples TRBV7-9 to TRBJ2-7; TRBD1 matches at 9 bases. The V segment lost 4 bases and the J segment 3 bases; nucleotides outside the gene matches: 7. There are 15 residues in the CDR3. From germline, CDR1 is SEHNR and CDR2 FQNEAQ (reference sequence). CDR3 DNA: TGTGCCAGCAGCTCCTCGACAGGGGGGGACTACGAGCAGTACTTC. It codes for CASSSSTGGDYEQYF. The full variable domain, completed using reference TRBV7-9 and TRBJ2-7, is DTGVSQNPRHKITKRGQNVTFRCDPISEHNRLYWYRQTLGQGPEFLTYFQNEAQLEKSRLLSDRFSAERPKGSFSTLEIQRTEQGDSAMYLCASSSSTGGDYEQYFGPGTRLTVT.

This chain joins TRBV7-9 and TRBJ2-2; D uncertain. Per germline, CDR1 SEHNR and CDR2 FQNEAQ (reference sequence). Deletions cut 2 bases from V and 6 bases from J, with 10 bases between. CDR3 length: 14 residues. The DNA of the CDR3 is TGTGCCAGCAGCTTAAATCCCTCAGCCGGGGAGCTGTTTTTT. Protein sequence: CASSLNPSAGELFF.

Worth noting for this clone: Additional DNA sequences in this sample encode the identical CDR3. The rearrangement joins TRBV28 to TRBJ2-7; D uncertain. The V and J ends lost 3 bases and 2 bases respectively, with 5 bases between them. Germline V gene sequence: CDR1 MDHEN, CDR2 SYDVKM. The CDR3 runs to 12 residues. CDR3 nucleotides: TGTGCCAGCAGTTTCCGGGCCTACGAGCAGTACTTC. It yields the protein CASSFRAYEQYF.

This clone was observed a few times. The V gene is TRBV30, the J gene TRBJ2-7; D remains ambiguous. V was trimmed by 8 bases and J by 0 bases, leaving 8 bases between them. The germline CDR1 and CDR2 sequences are GTSNPN and SVGIG (reference sequence). CDR3 length: 11 amino acids. CDR3 bases: TGTGCCCACCGGAGCTCCTACGAGCAGTACTTC. Encoded protein: CAHRSSYEQYF.

In its sample, this clone was seen once. V is TRBV11-2 and J is TRBJ1-6; possibly TRBD1 for D (5 bases). The germline gives CDR1 SGHAT, CDR2 FQNNGV. The CDR3 length is 15 residues. V was clipped by 4 bases and J by 7 bases, with 14 bases between them. CDR3 bases: TGTGCCAGCAGCTCCCCGGGGGAGGAAAATTCACCCCTCCACTTT. Its protein product is CASSSPGEENSPLHF.

The genes are TRBV7-6 and TRBJ1-3, with D unresolved. The V end was cut by 3 bases, the J end by 0 bases, with 12 bases between. Germline V gives CDR1 SGHVS, CDR2 FNYEAQ. CDR3 size: 16 residues. Here the CDR3 reads CASSLGADLSGNTIYF. The CDR3 region has the DNA TGTGCCAGCAGCTTGGGTGCCGACCTCTCTGGAAACACCATATATTTT.

V and J are TRBV7-6 and TRBJ1-1, with unresolved D. The CDR3 sequence is 14 residues long. CDR1 and CDR2 (germline): SGHVS, FNYEAQ. V was pared by 5 bases and J by 1 base, with 11 bases between. The CDR3 reads CASSGWSGNTEAFF. In nucleotides, the CDR3 is TGTGCCAGCAGCGGTTGGAGCGGGAACACTGAAGCTTTCTTT. Full variable domain (missing parts from reference TRBV7-6 and TRBJ1-1): GAGVSQSPRYKVTKRGQDVALRCDPISGHVSLYWYRQALGQGPEFLTYFNYEAQQDKSGLPNDRFSAERPEGSISTLTIQRTEQRDSAMYRCASSGWSGNTEAFFGQGTRLTVV.

This clone was counted only a few times. Different DNA sequences within this sample yield the same CDR3. The chain uses TRBV6-5 and TRBJ1-2; no reliable D call. V lost 2 bases and J lost 6, with 7 bases in between. CDR3 size: 12 residues. Germline V gives CDR1 MNHEY, CDR2 SVGAGI. CDR3 residues: CASSYEGNGYTF. The DNA of the CDR3 is TGTGCCAGCAGTTACGAGGGAAATGGCTACACCTTC.

The rearrangement uses TRBV5-1 and TRBJ2-7; TRBD1 might be the D (5 bases). The CDR3 has 15 amino acids. Between the trimmed V and J ends, which lost 1 base and 3 bases, there was a span of 14 bases. Per germline, CDR1 SGHRS and CDR2 YFSETQ. CDR3: CASSLSGYSVYEQYF. The CDR3 region has the DNA TGCGCCAGCAGCTTGTCAGGGTATTCCGTCTACGAGCAGTACTTC. Full variable domain (rest looked up from reference TRBV5-1 and TRBJ2-7): KAGVTQTPRYLIKTRGQQVTLSCSPISGHRSVSWYQQTPGQGLQFLFEYFSETQRNKGNFPGRFSGRQFSNSRSEMNVSTLELGDSALYLCASSLSGYSVYEQYFGPGTRLTVT.

The chain employs TRBV19 and TRBJ2-1; D is perhaps TRBD1 or TRBD2 (5 bases each). Germline assignment: CDR1 LNHDA and CDR2 SQIVND (reference sequence). CDR3 length equals 14 residues. Between the trimmed V and J ends, which lost 7 bases and 2 bases, there was a span of 12 bases. CDR3 sequence reads: CASNSEGPYNEQFF. CDR3 in DNA: TGTGCCAGTAATTCCGAGGGGCCCTACAATGAGCAGTTCTTC.

V gene TRBV7-6 combines with J gene TRBJ2-3; 9 bases line up with TRBD2. Germline CDR1 reads SGHVS; CDR2 reads FNYEAQ. The V segment lost 5 bases and the J segment 0 bases; nucleotides outside the gene matches: 9. The CDR3 covers 17 residues. CDR3 in amino acids: CASSRRLAVSSTDTQYF. In DNA form, the CDR3 reads TGTGCCAGCAGCCGAAGACTAGCGGTCTCTAGCACAGATACGCAGTATTTT.

V and J are TRBV27 and TRBJ2-7; weak D call: TRBD1 (6 bases). The CDR3 loop spans 13 amino acids. The V end lost 3 bases, the J end lost 5 bases, and 11 bases lay between the germline ends. Germline loops: CDR1 MNHEY, CDR2 SMNVEV (reference sequence). The CDR3 region has the DNA TGTGCCAGCAGTTTTAGCAGGGGTGACGAGCAGTACTTC. Residues: CASSFSRGDEQYF.

The J gene is TRBJ1-3, the V gene TRBV11-2, with D perhaps TRBD1 (6 bases). Germline V gene lookup returns CDR1 SGHAT and CDR2 FQNNGV. The V end lost 0 bases, the J end lost 4 bases, and 13 bases lay between the germline ends. This CDR3 region has 16 residues. CDR3 coding DNA: TGTGCCAGCAGCTTAGAGGCGGACAGCCCCGGAAACACCATATATTTT. This translates into CASSLEADSPGNTIYF.